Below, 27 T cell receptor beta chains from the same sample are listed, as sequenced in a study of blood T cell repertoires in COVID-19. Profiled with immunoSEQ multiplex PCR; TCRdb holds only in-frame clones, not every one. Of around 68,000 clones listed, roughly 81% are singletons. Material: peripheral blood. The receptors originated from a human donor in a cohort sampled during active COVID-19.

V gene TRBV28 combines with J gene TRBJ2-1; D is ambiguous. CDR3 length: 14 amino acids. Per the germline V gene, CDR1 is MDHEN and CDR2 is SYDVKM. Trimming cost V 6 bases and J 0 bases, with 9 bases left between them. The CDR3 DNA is TGTGCCAGCAGCTACTCAAGCTCCTACAATGAGCAGTTCTTC. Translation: CASSYSSSYNEQFF.

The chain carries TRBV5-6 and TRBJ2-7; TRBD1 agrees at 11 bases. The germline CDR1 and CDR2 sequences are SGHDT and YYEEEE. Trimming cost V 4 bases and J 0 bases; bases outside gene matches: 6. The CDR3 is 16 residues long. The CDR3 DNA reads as TGTGCCAGCAGCGGCGGACAGGGGGCCGGCTCCTACGAGCAGTACTTC. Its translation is CASSGGQGAGSYEQYF.

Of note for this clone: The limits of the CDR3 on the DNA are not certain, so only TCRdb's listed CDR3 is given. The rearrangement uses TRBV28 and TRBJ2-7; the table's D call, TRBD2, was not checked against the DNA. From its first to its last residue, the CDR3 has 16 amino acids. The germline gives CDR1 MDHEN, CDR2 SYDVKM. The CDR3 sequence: CASSTSGLAGGYEQYF.

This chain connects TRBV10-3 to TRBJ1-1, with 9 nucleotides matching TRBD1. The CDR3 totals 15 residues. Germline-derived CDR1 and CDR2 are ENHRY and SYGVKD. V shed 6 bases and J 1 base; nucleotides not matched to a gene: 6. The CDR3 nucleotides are TGTGCCATCAGGGAGGGACAGGGTAGGAACACTGAAGCTTTCTTT. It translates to CAIREGQGRNTEAFF.

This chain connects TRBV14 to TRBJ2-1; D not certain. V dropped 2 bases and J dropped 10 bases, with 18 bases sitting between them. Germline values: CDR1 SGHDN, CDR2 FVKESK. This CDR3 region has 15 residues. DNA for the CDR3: TGTGCCAGCAGCCAACCAGGTTCGTCGTTATGGGAGCAGTTCTTC. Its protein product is CASSQPGSSLWEQFF.

The CDR3 protein is CASSFGYNEQFF. In DNA form, the CDR3 reads TGTGCCAGCAGCTTCGGCTACAATGAGCAGTTCTTC. The rearrangement joins TRBV5-4 to TRBJ2-1; D is unresolved. V was trimmed by 2 bases and J by 3 bases, leaving 3 bases between them. The CDR3 totals 12 residues. Germline CDR1 SGHNT, CDR2 YYREEE (reference sequence).

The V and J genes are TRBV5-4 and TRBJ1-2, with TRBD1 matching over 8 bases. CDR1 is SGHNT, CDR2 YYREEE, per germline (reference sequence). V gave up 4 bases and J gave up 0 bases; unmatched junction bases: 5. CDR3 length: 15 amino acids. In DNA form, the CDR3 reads TGTGCCAGCAGCCTGGACAGGGTGGCTAACTATGGCTACACCTTC. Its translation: CASSLDRVANYGYTF.

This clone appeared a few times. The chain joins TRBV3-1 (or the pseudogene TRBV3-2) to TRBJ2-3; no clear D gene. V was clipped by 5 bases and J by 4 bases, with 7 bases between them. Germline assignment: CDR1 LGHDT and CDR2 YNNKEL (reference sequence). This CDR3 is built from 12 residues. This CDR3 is CASSGHADTQYF. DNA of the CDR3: TGTGCCAGCAGCGGCCATGCAGATACGCAGTATTTT.

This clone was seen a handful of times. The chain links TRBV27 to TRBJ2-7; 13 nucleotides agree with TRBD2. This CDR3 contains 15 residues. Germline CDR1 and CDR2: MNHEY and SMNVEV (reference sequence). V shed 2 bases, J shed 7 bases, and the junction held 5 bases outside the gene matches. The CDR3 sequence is CASSLGLAGVQEQYF. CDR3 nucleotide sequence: TGTGCCAGCAGTTTAGGACTAGCGGGAGTACAGGAGCAGTACTTC.

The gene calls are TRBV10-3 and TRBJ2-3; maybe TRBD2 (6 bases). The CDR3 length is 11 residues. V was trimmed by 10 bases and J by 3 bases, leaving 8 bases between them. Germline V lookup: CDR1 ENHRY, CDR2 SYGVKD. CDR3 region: CATGGTDTQYF. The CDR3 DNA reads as TGTGCCACCGGAGGGACAGATACGCAGTATTTT.

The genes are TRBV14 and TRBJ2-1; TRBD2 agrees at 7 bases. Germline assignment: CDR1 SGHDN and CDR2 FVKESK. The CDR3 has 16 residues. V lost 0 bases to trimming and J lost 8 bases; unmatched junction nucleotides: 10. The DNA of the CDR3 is TGTGCCAGCAGCCAAGATGCAGGACTAGGGAGGGATGAGCAGTTCTTC. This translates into CASSQDAGLGRDEQFF.

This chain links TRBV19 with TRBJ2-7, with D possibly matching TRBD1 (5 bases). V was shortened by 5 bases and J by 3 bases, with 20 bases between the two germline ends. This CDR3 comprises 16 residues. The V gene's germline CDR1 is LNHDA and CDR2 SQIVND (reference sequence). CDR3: CASSSAQTSGYYEQYF. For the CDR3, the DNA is TGTGCCAGTAGTTCGGCCCAGACTTCAGGGTACTACGAGCAGTACTTC.

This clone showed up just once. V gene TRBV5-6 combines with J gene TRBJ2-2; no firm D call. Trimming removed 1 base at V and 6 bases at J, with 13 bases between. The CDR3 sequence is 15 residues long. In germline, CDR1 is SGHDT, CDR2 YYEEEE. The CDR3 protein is CASSLIGRISGELFF. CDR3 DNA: TGTGCCAGCAGCTTGATTGGGCGTATCTCCGGGGAGCTGTTTTTT.

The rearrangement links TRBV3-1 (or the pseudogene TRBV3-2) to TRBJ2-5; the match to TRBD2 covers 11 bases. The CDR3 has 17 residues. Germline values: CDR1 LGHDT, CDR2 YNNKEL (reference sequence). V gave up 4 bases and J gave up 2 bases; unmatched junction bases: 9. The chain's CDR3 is CASSPRPGTSGQETQYF. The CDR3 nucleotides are TGTGCCAGCAGCCCCCGGCCCGGGACTAGCGGACAAGAGACCCAGTACTTC.

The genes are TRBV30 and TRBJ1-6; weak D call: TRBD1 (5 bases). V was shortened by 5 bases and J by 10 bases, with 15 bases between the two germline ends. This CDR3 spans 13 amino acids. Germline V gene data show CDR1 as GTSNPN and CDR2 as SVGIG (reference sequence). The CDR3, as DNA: TGTGCCTGGGTTGCCCTACCAGGGTCACCCCTCCACTTT. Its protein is CAWVALPGSPLHF.

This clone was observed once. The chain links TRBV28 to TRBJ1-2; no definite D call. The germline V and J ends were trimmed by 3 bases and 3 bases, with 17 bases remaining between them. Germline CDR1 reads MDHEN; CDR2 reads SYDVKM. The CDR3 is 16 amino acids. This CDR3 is CASSLMRAGGYYGYTF. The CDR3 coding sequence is TGTGCCAGCAGTTTGATGCGGGCAGGAGGGTACTATGGCTACACCTTC.

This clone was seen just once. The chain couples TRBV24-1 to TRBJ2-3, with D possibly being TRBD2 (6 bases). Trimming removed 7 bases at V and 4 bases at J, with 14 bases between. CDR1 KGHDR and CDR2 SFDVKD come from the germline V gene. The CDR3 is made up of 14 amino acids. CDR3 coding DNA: TGTGCCACCAGCGGGGGAGGCGGGGCAGATACGCAGTATTTT. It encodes CATSGGGGADTQYF.

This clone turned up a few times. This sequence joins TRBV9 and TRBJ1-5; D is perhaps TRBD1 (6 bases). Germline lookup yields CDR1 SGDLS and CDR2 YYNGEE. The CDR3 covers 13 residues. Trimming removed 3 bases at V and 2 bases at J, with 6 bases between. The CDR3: CASSGTGNQPQHF. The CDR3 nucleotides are TGTGCCAGCAGCGGGACAGGCAATCAGCCCCAGCATTTT.

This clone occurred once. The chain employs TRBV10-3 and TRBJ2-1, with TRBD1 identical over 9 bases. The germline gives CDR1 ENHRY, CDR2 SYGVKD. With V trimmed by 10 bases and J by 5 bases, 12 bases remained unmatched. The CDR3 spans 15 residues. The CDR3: CATKGQGGIHNEQFF. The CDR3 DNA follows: TGTGCCACCAAGGGACAGGGAGGCATCCACAATGAGCAGTTCTTC.

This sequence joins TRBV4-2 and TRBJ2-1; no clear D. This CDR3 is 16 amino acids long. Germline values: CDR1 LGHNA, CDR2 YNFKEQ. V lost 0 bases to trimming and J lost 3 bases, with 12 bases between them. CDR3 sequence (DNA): TGTGCCAGCAGCCAAGATCTAGTGGGTGGCTACAATGAGCAGTTCTTC. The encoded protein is CASSQDLVGGYNEQFF.

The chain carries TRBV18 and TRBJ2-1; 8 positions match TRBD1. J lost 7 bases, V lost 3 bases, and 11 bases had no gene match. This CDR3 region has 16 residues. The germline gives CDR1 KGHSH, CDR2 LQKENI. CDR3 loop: CASSPGLGTGLNEQFF. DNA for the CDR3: TGTGCCAGCTCACCCGGTCTAGGGACAGGACTAAATGAGCAGTTCTTC. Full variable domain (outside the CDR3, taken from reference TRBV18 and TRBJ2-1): NAGVMQNPRHLVRRRGQEARLRCSPMKGHSHVYWYRQLPEEGLKFMVYLQKENIIDESGMPKERFSAEFPKEGPSILRIQQVVRGDSAAYFCASSPGLGTGLNEQFFGPGTRLTVL.

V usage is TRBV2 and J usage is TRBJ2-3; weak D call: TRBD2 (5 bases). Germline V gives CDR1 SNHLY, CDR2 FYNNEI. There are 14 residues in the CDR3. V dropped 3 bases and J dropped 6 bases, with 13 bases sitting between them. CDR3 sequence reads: CASSEVLGGDTQYF. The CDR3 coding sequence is TGTGCCAGCAGTGAGGTACTAGGCGGGGATACGCAGTATTTT.

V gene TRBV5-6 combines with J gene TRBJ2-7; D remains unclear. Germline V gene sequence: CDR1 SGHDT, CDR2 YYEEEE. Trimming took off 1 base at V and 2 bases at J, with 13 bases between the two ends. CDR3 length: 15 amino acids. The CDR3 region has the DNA TGTGCCAGCAGCTTGAGTCTCAGGATCCCCTACGAGCAGTACTTC. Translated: CASSLSLRIPYEQYF.

The CDR3 coding sequence is TGTGCCAGCAGCTTTAGCGGGAGCGACTACGAGCAGTACTTC. It codes for CASSFSGSDYEQYF. The chain is built from TRBV7-9 and TRBJ2-7, with 9 bases aligning to TRBD2. CDR1 is SEHNR, CDR2 FQNEAQ, per germline (reference sequence). V gave up 3 bases and J gave up 3 bases; unmatched junction bases: 3. The CDR3 length is 14 residues.

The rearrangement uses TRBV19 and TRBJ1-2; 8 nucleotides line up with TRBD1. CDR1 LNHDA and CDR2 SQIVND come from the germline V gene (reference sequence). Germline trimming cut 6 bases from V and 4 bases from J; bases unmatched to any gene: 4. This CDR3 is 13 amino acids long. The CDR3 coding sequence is TGTGCCAGTAGGACAGGGGTTCCCTATGGCTACACCTTC. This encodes CASRTGVPYGYTF.

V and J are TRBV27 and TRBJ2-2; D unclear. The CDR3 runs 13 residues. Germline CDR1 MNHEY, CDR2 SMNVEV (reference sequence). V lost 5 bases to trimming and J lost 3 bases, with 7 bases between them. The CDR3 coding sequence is TGTGCCAGCAGTCTACTATACACCGGGGAGCTGTTTTTT. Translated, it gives CASSLLYTGELFF.

The CDR3 loop is CASSPRVLSNQPQHF. CDR3 nucleotide sequence: TGTGCCAGCAGTCCGCGGGTTCTTAGCAATCAGCCCCAGCATTTT. This chain connects TRBV28 to TRBJ1-5, with unresolved D. V lost 5 bases to trimming and J lost 0 bases, with 11 bases between them. The germline CDR1 and CDR2 sequences are MDHEN and SYDVKM. The length of the CDR3 is 15 residues.